What follows are 24 T cell receptor beta chains derived from one specimen sequenced in a study of immune heterogeneity within non-small cell lung tumors. Amplifying TCR beta CDR3 involved multiplex PCR carried out with 32 V and 13 J primers. One entry per CDR3 protein results from TCRdb running MiXCR on the multiplex PCR reads. The data contain several thousand distinct CDR3 sequences, approximately 37% of them singletons. Template material for each sample was 500 to 650 ng of bulk tumor genomic DNA. Several widely spaced biopsies per primary tumor were taken during surgery. Their non-small cell lung cancer was newly diagnosed and untreated, and the patients underwent curative surgery. Sequenced sample: lung tumor tissue. The receptors were sampled from a man aged 70-80 years with non-small cell lung cancer.

The chain couples TRBV7-2 to TRBJ1-2; D is undetermined. Germline V gene lookup returns CDR1 SGHTA and CDR2 FQGNSA. This CDR3 has 12 amino acids. Trimming shortened V by 4 bases and J by 4 bases, and 7 bases separated the two germline ends. CDR3 bases: TGTGCCAGCAGCTATGAGGGCTATGGCTACACCTTC. Protein product: CASSYEGYGYTF.

This chain uses TRBV10-2 with TRBJ2-7; 9 nucleotides line up with TRBD1. V dropped 8 bases and J dropped 1; count of bases not matched to a gene: 3. From germline, CDR1 is WSHSY and CDR2 SAAADI. This CDR3 is built from 13 residues. CDR3 sequence (DNA): TGCGCCAGCGGGGGGACAGGGTCCTACGAGCAGTACTTC. Translating gives CASGGTGSYEQYF.

This clonotype is termed large. This chain connects TRBV4-2 to TRBJ2-7, with unresolved D. CDR3 length equals 14 residues. Trimming stripped 1 base from V and 3 bases from J, with 10 bases between. Germline V CDR1 and CDR2: LGHNA, YNFKEQ. DNA for the CDR3: TGTGCCAGCAGCCAAGGAACCCAGCTCTACGAGCAGTACTTC. Translated, it gives CASSQGTQLYEQYF.

The chain carries TRBV7-9 and TRBJ2-7, with D possibly TRBD1 on 6 matching bases. This CDR3 contains 14 residues. Trimming shortened V by 3 bases and J by 10 bases, and 19 bases separated the two germline ends. Germline CDR1 is SEHNR and CDR2 is FQNEAQ (reference sequence). The CDR3 loop reads CASSFTGQLFDQYF. Written as DNA, the CDR3 is TGTGCCAGCAGCTTTACCGGACAGCTCTTCGACCAGTACTTC.

The chain carries TRBV2 and TRBJ2-2; 8 bases fit TRBD1. The V gene end was trimmed by 6 bases and the J gene end by 6 bases; junction bases not matched to a gene: 12. CDR1 and CDR2 (germline): SNHLY, FYNNEI. This CDR3 is 16 amino acids long. CDR3 loop: CASRVQAGGDSGELFF. Here the CDR3 DNA reads TGTGCCAGCAGGGTCCAGGCAGGGGGCGATTCCGGGGAGCTGTTTTTT.

This chain joins TRBV24-1 and TRBJ2-1; 7 bases map to TRBD2. Germline V gives CDR1 KGHDR, CDR2 SFDVKD. The CDR3 totals 16 residues. With 2 bases clipped from V and 8 bases from J, the junction kept 11 bases outside the gene matches. In DNA, the CDR3 is TGTGCCACCAGTGATTGGGGGAGGGCCAAGTCCGATGAGCAGTTCTTC. As protein: CATSDWGRAKSDEQFF.

The chain has TRBV14 and TRBJ2-7; D gene ambiguous. Trimming removed 1 base at V and 2 bases at J, with 6 bases between. CDR1 and CDR2 from the germline V gene are SGHDN and FVKESK. The CDR3 covers 13 residues. This CDR3 is CASSQVHPYEQYF. CDR3 DNA sequence: TGTGCCAGCAGCCAAGTCCATCCCTACGAGCAGTACTTC. Drawing the rest from reference TRBV14 and TRBJ2-7, the complete variable domain is EAGVTQFPSHSVIEKGQTVTLRCDPISGHDNLYWYRRVMGKEIKFLLHFVKESKQDESGMPNNRFLAERTGGTYSTLKVQPAELEDSGVYFCASSQVHPYEQYFGPGTRLTVT.

The rearrangement uses TRBV4-1 and TRBJ2-7; TRBD1 is a possible D gene (6 bases). The germline CDR1 and CDR2 sequences are MGHRA and YSYEKL. This CDR3 has 15 residues. V lost 1 base and J 2 bases, leaving 12 bases between the germline ends. The CDR3 protein is CASSQVQGPAYEQYF. Here the CDR3 DNA reads TGCGCCAGCAGCCAAGTTCAGGGGCCGGCCTACGAGCAGTACTTC.

In its sample, this clonotype is large. The genes are TRBV28 and TRBJ1-5, with no clear D. Germline V gene lookup returns CDR1 MDHEN and CDR2 SYDVKM. V was shortened by 7 bases and J by 5 bases, with 18 bases between the two germline ends. This CDR3 contains 15 residues. The CDR3 region has the DNA TGTGCCAGCACGACCTTGACAAATGTATATCAGCCCCAGCATTTT. It yields the protein CASTTLTNVYQPQHF. The variable domain in full, completed from reference TRBV28 and TRBJ1-5, reads DVKVTQSSRYLVKRTGEKVFLECVQDMDHENMFWYRQDPGLGLRLIYFSYDVKMKEKGDIPEGYSVSREKKERFSLILESASTNQTSMYLCASTTLTNVYQPQHFGDGTRLSIL.

The J gene is TRBJ1-2, the V gene TRBV28, with a weak D call TRBD1 (5 bases). The ends were cut back, 3 bases at V and 6 bases at J, with 8 bases in the middle. Germline-derived CDR1 and CDR2 are MDHEN and SYDVKM. The CDR3 spans 12 residues. DNA of the CDR3: TGTGCCAGCAGTTTTGGAGGGGATGGCTACACCTTC. It specifies CASSFGGDGYTF.

The table lists this clonotype with a few counts. CDR3 bases: TGTGCCAGCTGGGACCCTCTCTCTCGCGAGCAGTACTTC. This translates into CASWDPLSREQYF. This sequence joins TRBV28 and TRBJ2-7; D possibly matches TRBD1 or TRBD2 (5 bases each). Germline CDR1 and CDR2: MDHEN and SYDVKM. V gave up 8 bases and J gave up 6 bases, with 17 bases separating them. The CDR3 covers 13 residues.

This clonotype was detected once. This chain uses TRBV11-2 with TRBJ2-2, with 11 bases that match TRBD2. The CDR3 is 16 amino acids. Germline CDR1 reads SGHAT; CDR2 reads FQNNGV. J lost 1 base, V lost 6 bases, and 4 bases had no gene match. CDR3 region: CASRLLAGGNTGELFF. The CDR3, as DNA: TGTGCCAGCAGGCTTCTAGCGGGAGGGAACACCGGGGAGCTGTTTTTT.

This rearrangement joins TRBV19 to TRBJ1-1, with D tentatively TRBD1 (5 bases). The CDR3 covers 16 residues. CDR1 and CDR2 (germline): LNHDA, SQIVND (reference sequence). Trimming cost V 3 bases and J 0 bases, with 14 bases left between them. The chain's CDR3 is CASSMGQTEMNTEAFF. The DNA for the CDR3 is TGTGCCAGTAGTATGGGGCAGACTGAAATGAACACTGAAGCTTTCTTT.

This clonotype turned up a few times. The CDR3, as DNA: TGTGCCAGCAGCTTGGAGTCCCCCCCCTCATACGAGCAGTACTTC. It translates to CASSLESPPSYEQYF. The chain links TRBV5-5 to TRBJ2-7, with D uncertain. Germline assignment: CDR1 SGHKS and CDR2 YYEKEE (reference sequence). The CDR3 totals 15 residues. The V and J ends lost 0 bases and 4 bases respectively, with 14 bases between them.

As to this clonotype: A junction end diverges from the germline sequence, so it may reflect a read error. The chain uses TRBV6-1 and TRBJ2-2; 8 nucleotides line up with TRBD2. The CDR3 totals 14 residues. The germline V gene encodes CDR1 MNHNS and CDR2 SASEGT. This CDR3 reads CARSELSGAGELFF. In DNA form, the CDR3 reads TGTGCCCGCAGCGAACTTAGCGGGGCCGGGGAGCTGTTTTTT.

V gene TRBV28 combines with J gene TRBJ2-1; 14 nucleotides line up with TRBD2. CDR1 and CDR2 (germline): MDHEN, SYDVKM. V gave up 5 bases and J gave up 7 bases; unmatched junction bases: 7. The CDR3 has 16 amino acids. The CDR3 protein is CASSDPGLAGVNEQFF. The CDR3 DNA follows: TGTGCCAGCAGTGACCCGGGACTAGCGGGAGTTAATGAGCAGTTCTTC.

This clonotype came up a few times. In nucleotides, the CDR3 is TGTGCCAGCAGCGACAGTTCCCCCACAGATACGCAGTATTTT. It yields the protein CASSDSSPTDTQYF. The gene calls are TRBV12-3 or TRBV12-4 and TRBJ2-3; maybe TRBD1 (5 bases). There are 14 residues in the CDR3. The V end lost 6 bases, the J end lost 2 bases, and 12 bases lay between the germline ends.

The gene calls are TRBV6-2 or TRBV6-3 and TRBJ1-1, with TRBD1 matching over 7 bases. CDR3 length equals 14 residues. The germline CDR1 and CDR2 sequences are MNHEY and SVGEGT. V trimming: 5 bases; J trimming: 0 bases; junction bases outside the gene matches: 3. The CDR3 reads CASSTGTVNTEAFF. The CDR3 DNA is TGTGCCAGCAGTACCGGGACAGTGAACACTGAAGCTTTCTTT.

The chain uses TRBV27 and TRBJ2-1; the D call may be TRBD1 or TRBD2 (5 bases each). Germline-derived CDR1 and CDR2 are MNHEY and SMNVEV (reference sequence). The CDR3 is 13 amino acids. Trimming cost V 8 bases and J 4 bases, with 12 bases left between them. The CDR3 DNA reads as TGTGCCAGCGCTCGGGGCGAATACAATGAGCAGTTCTTC. This encodes CASARGEYNEQFF.

This clonotype was seen a handful of times. CDR3 residues: CASSSVKRPEQFF. Written as DNA, the CDR3 is TGTGCCAGCAGCTCCGTTAAACGGCCTGAGCAGTTCTTC. The V gene is TRBV11-3, the J gene TRBJ2-1; D ambiguous. The germline V gene encodes CDR1 SGHNT and CDR2 YENEEA. The germline V and J ends were trimmed by 4 bases and 9 bases, with 13 bases remaining between them. This CDR3 spans 13 amino acids.

The V and J genes are TRBV20-1 and TRBJ2-1, with 9 bases fitting TRBD2. The length of the CDR3 is 14 residues. Germline V gives CDR1 DFQATT, CDR2 SNEGSKA (reference sequence). V gave up 2 bases and J gave up 7 bases; unmatched junction bases: 6. The CDR3 DNA follows: TGCAGTGCTAGAATTAGCGGGAGCACAAATGAGCAGTTCTTC. This translates into CSARISGSTNEQFF.

The chain has TRBV9 and TRBJ2-1; 13 nucleotides align to TRBD2. The CDR3 is 16 residues long. The germline V gene encodes CDR1 SGDLS and CDR2 YYNGEE. The ends lost 5 bases at V and 10 bases at J; junction bases unmatched: 12. The CDR3 DNA follows: TGTGCCAGCAGTCCCCCGGGACTAGCGGGATTGGGCGAGCAGTTCTTC. It translates to CASSPPGLAGLGEQFF. Looking up the rest from reference TRBV9 and TRBJ2-1 gives the full variable domain: DSGVTQTPKHLITATGQRVTLRCSPRSGDLSVYWYQQSLDQGLQFLIQYYNGEERAKGNILERFSAQQFPDLHSELNLSSLELGDSALYFCASSPPGLAGLGEQFFGPGTRLTVL.

This chain joins TRBV18 and TRBJ2-1, with TRBD2 as a possible D gene (5 bases). The CDR3 has 12 amino acids. V dropped 2 bases and J dropped 9 bases, with 8 bases sitting between them. From germline, CDR1 is KGHSH and CDR2 LQKENI. The CDR3 nucleotides are TGTGCCAGCTCACCAGGGAGAGGTGAGCAGTTCTTC. Encoded protein: CASSPGRGEQFF.

V usage is TRBV19 and J usage is TRBJ2-1; D remains unclear. The CDR3 contains 13 residues. Trimming cost V 10 bases and J 5 bases, with 15 bases left between them. The germline V gene has CDR1 LNHDA and CDR2 SQIVND (reference sequence). The chain's CDR3 is CATANGLDNEQFF. The DNA of the CDR3 is TGTGCCACCGCGAACGGTTTAGACAATGAGCAGTTCTTC.